What follows are 17 T cell receptor beta chains derived from one specimen sequenced in a study of shared clonotypes between healthy human individuals. Produced via immunoSEQ multiplex PCR; TCRdb's table is partial and in-frame only. The table has 550,000 to 800,000 clones, about 90% seen once. The sequenced sample was memory CD8+ T cells from PBMCs. Indicated subset: CD45RO+ cells pooled with CCR7-negative TemRA cells. The receptors here all came from a man younger than 35 in good health. Some clones in this sample may be carry-over from other donors' samples.

The chain employs TRBV6-5 and TRBJ1-2; the match to TRBD1 covers 7 bases. The trim removed 7 bases at V and 8 bases at J, leaving 10 bases unmatched. Germline values: CDR1 MNHEY, CDR2 SVGAGI. The CDR3 runs to 13 residues. CDR3 nucleotide sequence: TGTGCCAGCACCCCTGACAGGGCGGAGGGCTACACCTTC. Translating gives CASTPDRAEGYTF.

The rearrangement joins TRBV7-9 to TRBJ2-2; no firm D call. The CDR3 extends over 16 amino acids. V was shortened by 5 bases and J by 2 bases, with 15 bases between the two germline ends. In germline, CDR1 is SEHNR, CDR2 FQNEAQ (reference sequence). The CDR3 sequence: CASSAHGYPNTGELFF. For the CDR3, the DNA is TGTGCCAGCAGCGCCCATGGCTACCCCAACACCGGGGAGCTGTTTTTT.

The V gene is TRBV28, the J gene TRBJ2-7; 9 bases match TRBD2. The V gene's germline CDR1 is MDHEN and CDR2 SYDVKM. This CDR3 spans 15 amino acids. V was clipped by 5 bases and J by 0 bases; unmatched bases: 5. The CDR3 is CASSDLAGSSYEQYF. The CDR3 coding sequence is TGTGCCAGCAGTGACCTAGCGGGAAGCTCCTACGAGCAGTACTTC.

The chain links TRBV10-3 to TRBJ2-2, with D perhaps TRBD1 or TRBD2 (5 bases each). Germline V gene data show CDR1 as ENHRY and CDR2 as SYGVKD. V was cut by 10 bases and J by 1 base, with 16 bases left in between. This CDR3 has 15 amino acids. In DNA, the CDR3 is TGTGCCACCGCCACCCGGGACGAGAACACCGGGGAGCTGTTTTTT. Translating it yields CATATRDENTGELFF.

The rearrangement uses TRBV5-1 and TRBJ2-2; D perhaps matches TRBD2 (5 bases). The CDR3 loop spans 12 amino acids. Trimming removed 4 bases at V and 6 bases at J, with 7 bases between. CDR1 is SGHRS and CDR2 is YFSETQ in the germline V gene. The CDR3 is CASSILAGELFF. In nucleotides, the CDR3 is TGCGCCAGCAGCATACTAGCCGGGGAGCTGTTTTTT.

The chain carries TRBV12-5 and TRBJ2-5, with D tentatively TRBD2 (5 bases). The DNA end is more similar to TRBJ2-7, so the J call may be wrong. Germline lookup yields CDR1 LGHNT and CDR2 FRNRAP. This CDR3 has 13 residues. This CDR3 reads CASGLTGSYEQYF. The CDR3 region has the DNA TGTGCTAGTGGTTTGACGGGGTCCTACGAGCAGTACTTC.

The chain is built from TRBV27 and TRBJ1-2; no definite D call. There are 12 residues in the CDR3. Germline-derived CDR1 and CDR2 are MNHEY and SMNVEV (reference sequence). V was pared by 4 bases and J by 8 bases, with 11 bases between. The CDR3 DNA sequence: TGTGCCAGCAGTTACCCGGAGGACGGCTACACCTTC. It yields the protein CASSYPEDGYTF.

This clone occurred once. The V gene is TRBV5-6, the J gene TRBJ1-1; no definite D call. V lost 4 bases, J lost 2 bases, and 15 bases lay in between. Per the germline V gene, CDR1 is SGHDT and CDR2 is YYEEEE. The CDR3 is 15 residues long. The CDR3, as DNA: TGTGCCAGCAGCCCCAATTCGGCGGCCAACACTGAAGCTTTCTTT. Translated: CASSPNSAANTEAFF.

The chain is built from TRBV5-4 and TRBJ2-3; TRBD1 is a possible D gene (5 bases). This CDR3 is built from 15 residues. CDR1 is SGHNT and CDR2 is YYREEE in the germline V gene (reference sequence). V was cut by 3 bases and J by 4 bases, with 15 bases left in between. CDR3 loop: CASSSGAFPPDTQYF. CDR3 nucleotides: TGTGCCAGCAGCTCTGGGGCATTTCCCCCAGATACGCAGTATTTT.

The rearrangement links TRBV4-1 to TRBJ2-7, with no clear D. The CDR3 has 17 residues. V was cut by 0 bases and J by 0 bases, with 15 bases left in between. CDR1 MGHRA and CDR2 YSYEKL come from the germline V gene. The chain's CDR3 is CASSQDRSRLSSYEQYF. The CDR3 bases are TGCGCCAGCAGCCAAGATAGGTCTCGGTTATCCTCCTACGAGCAGTACTTC.

A single count supports this clone. The rearrangement links TRBV19 to TRBJ1-2; D call uncertain. Germline V gene data show CDR1 as LNHDA and CDR2 as SQIVND (reference sequence). This CDR3 region has 13 residues. Between the trimmed V and J ends, which lost 0 bases and 7 bases, there was a span of 9 bases. This CDR3 reads CASSIDTETGYTF. The CDR3 DNA is TGTGCCAGTAGTATAGATACCGAGACTGGCTACACCTTC.

The chain links TRBV4-1 to TRBJ2-2; 10 nucleotides align to TRBD2. Germline CDR1 is MGHRA and CDR2 is YSYEKL. Trimming took 3 bases from V and 3 from J; bases not matched to a gene: 16. The CDR3 is 20 residues long. The CDR3 bases are TGCGCCAGCAGCCAGGCCCCGGGACTAGCGCGACTAAGGGACACCGGGGAGCTGTTTTTT. This codes for CASSQAPGLARLRDTGELFF.

The rearrangement links TRBV28 to TRBJ2-7, with TRBD2 as a possible D gene (6 bases). V was pared by 5 bases and J by 5 bases, with 22 bases between. This CDR3 is 16 amino acids long. Germline V gene sequence: CDR1 MDHEN, CDR2 SYDVKM. CDR3 bases: TGTGCCAGCAGTCCCTCCCGGGGGATGTGGTACGACGAGCAGTACTTC. Translated, it gives CASSPSRGMWYDEQYF.

This clone has just one count. The chain links TRBV7-2 to TRBJ2-3; 10 bases align to TRBD2. Unmatched junction bases numbered 4, after V lost 3 bases and J lost 1 base. The V gene's germline CDR1 is SGHTA and CDR2 FQGNSA. The CDR3 is made up of 16 amino acids. CDR3 bases: TGTGCCAGCAGCTTTGGTCTAGCGGGAGGCACAGATACGCAGTATTTT. It codes for CASSFGLAGGTDTQYF.

The rearrangement joins TRBV28 to TRBJ1-1; TRBD1 matches at 10 bases. This CDR3 has 14 residues. The V and J ends lost 8 bases and 2 bases, in that order; junction bases with no gene match: 5. Per the germline V gene, CDR1 is MDHEN and CDR2 is SYDVKM. Here the CDR3 DNA reads TGTGCCAGCGGTCGACAGGGGGCTAACACTGAAGCTTTCTTT. Protein: CASGRQGANTEAFF.

The chain uses TRBV27 and TRBJ2-7, with a possible D match to TRBD2 (6 bases). Trimming took off 6 bases at V and 3 bases at J, with 15 bases between the two ends. Germline loops: CDR1 MNHEY, CDR2 SMNVEV (reference sequence). This CDR3 spans 14 amino acids. The CDR3 nucleotides read TGTGCCAGCAGCCAAAACGGACTATTCTACGAGCAGTACTTC. This encodes CASSQNGLFYEQYF.

The chain combines TRBV4-1 with TRBJ2-1; 10 bases match TRBD2. The CDR3 is made up of 16 amino acids. The junction had 11 bases not matched to a gene; V was cut back by 3 bases and J by 9 bases. Germline CDR1 is MGHRA and CDR2 is YSYEKL. The CDR3, as DNA: TGCGCCAGCAGCCATCCCTTGCTAGCGGGAGAGGCTGAGCAGTTCTTC. Its translation is CASSHPLLAGEAEQFF.